A single sample gave rise to the 10 T cell receptor beta chains below, sequenced in a study of blood T cells in healthy people across ages. Alongside a J-beta primer mix, a sample-barcoded 5' primer served in a second PCR lasting about 7 to 11 cycles. TCRdb re-analysed the 5' RACE reads in MiXCR, keeping a single row per CDR3 protein. This sample has roughly 800,000 distinct CDR3 sequences, with roughly 60% found just once. Source material: blood. These receptors originate from a man under 40 in good health.

The rearrangement uses TRBV3-1 and TRBJ2-7; the D call may be TRBD1 or TRBD2 (5 bases each). V was shortened by 4 bases and J by 3 bases, with 16 bases between the two germline ends. The CDR3 is 15 residues long. Germline V CDR1 and CDR2: LGHDT, YNNKEL (reference sequence). The CDR3 region has the DNA TGTGCCAGCAGCCCTGGTGAGGGGCCCCACTACGAGCAGTACTTC. This gives the protein CASSPGEGPHYEQYF.

The rearrangement links TRBV7-2 to TRBJ1-1; 7 positions match TRBD1. Germline V gives CDR1 SGHTA, CDR2 FQGNSA. There are 18 residues in the CDR3. The V gene end was trimmed by 5 bases and the J gene end by 2 bases; junction bases not matched to a gene: 17. The CDR3 DNA follows: TGTGCCAGCAGCCTAAGTCGGACAGGAACCTGGAGTAACACTGAAGCTTTCTTT. Translating it yields CASSLSRTGTWSNTEAFF.

This clonotype has more than one count but fewer than ten. This chain links TRBV20-1 with TRBJ2-5; either TRBD1 or TRBD2 may fit D (5 bases each). This CDR3 has 12 amino acids. V lost 7 bases and J 1 base, leaving 10 bases between the germline ends. From germline, CDR1 is DFQATT and CDR2 SNEGSKA (reference sequence). In DNA form, the CDR3 reads TGCAGTGGGGGACCGACCCAAGAGACCCAGTACTTC. The encoded protein is CSGGPTQETQYF.

This clonotype has more than one count but fewer than ten. J is TRBJ2-5 and V is TRBV29-1, with D unclear. The J call is doubtful: the DNA matches TRBJ2-7 better. Germline CDR1 and CDR2: SQVTM and ANQGSEA. The length of the CDR3 is 13 residues. This chain's CDR3 is CSVALQLDDEQYF. The CDR3 DNA follows: TGCAGCGTTGCACTACAACTGGACGACGAGCAGTACTTC.

DNA of the CDR3: TGTGCTAGTGGTTTGTTACTAGGGGCGGCGAACACTGAAGCTTTCTTT. This translates into CASGLLLGAANTEAFF. The J gene is TRBJ1-1, the V gene TRBV12-5; tentatively, D is TRBD1 (5 bases). Looked up from germline, CDR1 is LGHNT and CDR2 is FRNRAP. V was pared by 2 bases and J by 1 base, with 14 bases between. There are 16 residues in the CDR3.

This clonotype was seen a handful of times. This chain links TRBV24-1 with TRBJ2-6; D may be TRBD1 (5 bases). The CDR3 is 19 residues long. Germline V gives CDR1 KGHDR, CDR2 SFDVKD. V lost 1 base and J lost 0, with 15 bases in between. Here the CDR3 DNA reads TGTGCCACCAGTGATTTCTGGCAGGACACCTTCTCTGGGGCCAACGTCCTGACTTTC. This gives the protein CATSDFWQDTFSGANVLTF.

V is TRBV29-1 and J is TRBJ1-2; D possibly corresponds to TRBD1 (6 bases). Germline V gene sequence: CDR1 SQVTM, CDR2 ANQGSEA. CDR3 length: 14 amino acids. Deletions cut 7 bases from V and 1 base from J, with 16 bases between. DNA of the CDR3: TGCAGCGCTGTAGATCGGACAGTTAACTATGGCTACACCTTC. It is translated as CSAVDRTVNYGYTF.

This sequence joins TRBV29-1 and TRBJ2-5; D may be TRBD1 or TRBD2 (5 bases each). CDR3 length: 15 residues. Germline-derived CDR1 and CDR2 are SQVTM and ANQGSEA. V dropped 3 bases and J dropped 4 bases, with 18 bases sitting between them. As DNA, the CDR3 is TGCAGCGTTGACACACCGGGACCCAATCTAGAGACCCAGTACTTC. It translates to CSVDTPGPNLETQYF.

The gene calls are TRBV28 and TRBJ1-2, with D perhaps matching TRBD1 (5 bases). V lost 3 bases and J 4 bases, leaving 9 bases between the germline ends. Germline V lookup: CDR1 MDHEN, CDR2 SYDVKM. This CDR3 has 13 residues. In nucleotides, the CDR3 is TGTGCCAGCAGTTTCCACAGGATCTATGGCTACACCTTC. Protein sequence: CASSFHRIYGYTF.

This clonotype showed up just once. The rearrangement links TRBV20-1 to TRBJ1-2; a weak D match, TRBD1 (5 bases). Trimming stripped 4 bases from V and 4 bases from J, with 10 bases between. Germline assignment: CDR1 DFQATT and CDR2 SNEGSKA (reference sequence). The CDR3 is made up of 12 amino acids. The CDR3 region is CSAKPGFYGYTF. CDR3 DNA: TGCAGTGCTAAACCAGGGTTCTATGGCTACACCTTC.